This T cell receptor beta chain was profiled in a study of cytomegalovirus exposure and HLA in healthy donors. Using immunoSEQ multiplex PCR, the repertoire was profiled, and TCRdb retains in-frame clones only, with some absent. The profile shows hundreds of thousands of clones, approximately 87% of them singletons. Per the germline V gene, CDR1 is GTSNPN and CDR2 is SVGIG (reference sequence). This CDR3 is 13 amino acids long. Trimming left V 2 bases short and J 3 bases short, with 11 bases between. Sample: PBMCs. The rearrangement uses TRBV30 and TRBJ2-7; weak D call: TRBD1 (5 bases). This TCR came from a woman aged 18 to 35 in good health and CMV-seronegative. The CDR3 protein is CAWSYGQGYEQYF. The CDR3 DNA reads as TGTGCCTGGAGTTATGGGCAGGGCTACGAGCAGTACTTC.